Listed here are 26 T cell receptor beta chains from one sample, sequenced in a study of blood T cell repertoires in COVID-19. TCRdb keeps only in-frame clones here, not all; method: immunoSEQ multiplex PCR. This sample has 40,000 to 65,000 clones, with just over 85% found just once. Sequenced: peripheral blood. Source of these receptors: a man between 65 and 80 years old with active COVID-19.

The rearrangement uses TRBV5-6 and TRBJ2-7; D is unclear. Germline lookup yields CDR1 SGHDT and CDR2 YYEEEE. This CDR3 comprises 15 residues. V was clipped by 1 base and J by 4 bases, with 15 bases between them. CDR3 protein: CASSLYPSVLYEQYF. CDR3 bases: TGTGCCAGCAGCTTGTATCCTTCAGTTTTGTACGAGCAGTACTTC. The variable domain in full, with the rest retrieved from reference TRBV5-6 and TRBJ2-7, is DAGVTQSPTHLIKTRGQQVTLRCSPKSGHDTVSWYQQALGQGPQFIFQYYEEEERQRGNFPDRFSGHQFPNYSSELNVNALLLGDSALYLCASSLYPSVLYEQYFGPGTRLTVT.

The genes are TRBV7-9 and TRBJ2-4; TRBD2 matches at 7 bases. V was clipped by 5 bases and J by 8 bases; unmatched bases: 9. The length of the CDR3 is 14 residues. CDR1 SEHNR and CDR2 FQNEAQ come from the germline V gene (reference sequence). In DNA, the CDR3 is TGTGCCAGCAGCCCCGAGGGAGGGAGGCACATTCAGTACTTC. Protein product: CASSPEGGRHIQYF.

This clone was recorded only once. This rearrangement joins TRBV27 to TRBJ2-3, with D maybe TRBD2 (7 bases). V lost 7 bases and J lost 14, with 22 bases in between. CDR3 length: 13 amino acids. Germline-derived CDR1 and CDR2 are MNHEY and SMNVEV (reference sequence). The CDR3 sequence is CASMVGGARRVYF. For the CDR3, the DNA is TGTGCCAGCATGGTGGGGGGGGCTCGCAGAGTGTATTTT.

This chain connects TRBV4-2 to TRBJ1-2; TRBD1 agrees at 7 bases. V trimming: 0 bases; J trimming: 6 bases; junction bases outside the gene matches: 10. CDR3 length: 16 residues. The germline V gene encodes CDR1 LGHNA and CDR2 YNFKEQ. The CDR3 here is CASSQDQWGTAHGYTF. CDR3 DNA sequence: TGTGCCAGCAGCCAAGATCAGTGGGGGACAGCCCATGGCTACACCTTC.

This rearrangement joins TRBV20-1 to TRBJ1-5, with 7 bases fitting TRBD1. This CDR3 has 16 amino acids. Germline V gene data show CDR1 as DFQATT and CDR2 as SNEGSKA (reference sequence). V was clipped by 3 bases and J by 0 bases; unmatched bases: 8. The CDR3 DNA follows: TGCAGTGCTAGTCGACAGGGTGACGTTAGCAATCAGCCCCAGCATTTT. As protein: CSASRQGDVSNQPQHF.

The chain has TRBV7-3 and TRBJ2-5; the match to TRBD2 covers 12 bases. The ends lost 5 bases at V and 4 bases at J; junction bases unmatched: 8. Germline V CDR1 and CDR2: SGHTA, FQGTGA. The CDR3 contains 16 residues. The CDR3 spells CASSLRLAGEGETQYF. The CDR3 coding sequence is TGTGCCAGCAGCCTCAGACTAGCGGGGGAGGGAGAGACCCAGTACTTC.

This chain connects TRBV6-5 to TRBJ1-1; 8 bases are a match to TRBD1. The germline V gene has CDR1 MNHEY and CDR2 SVGAGI. The CDR3 has 13 amino acids. V gave up 4 bases and J gave up 10 bases; unmatched junction bases: 8. The CDR3 reads CASSSEGRGLAFF. The CDR3 DNA reads as TGTGCCAGCAGTTCTGAAGGCAGGGGGCTAGCTTTCTTT.

A single count supports this clone. The gene calls are TRBV12-5 and TRBJ1-2; the D gene is possibly TRBD1 (5 bases). Trimming removed 4 bases at V and 6 bases at J, with 18 bases between. The CDR3 is 15 amino acids. Germline values: CDR1 LGHNT, CDR2 FRNRAP. The CDR3 nucleotides read TGTGCTAGTGGTTCCTACCAGGGTGGAATCAATGGCTACACCTTC. Translated: CASGSYQGGINGYTF.

The chain combines TRBV12-3 or TRBV12-4 with TRBJ1-2, with unresolved D. The CDR3 consists of 12 residues. V lost 5 bases to trimming and J lost 3 bases, with 7 bases between them. The CDR3 loop is CASSPFHYGYTF. CDR3 nucleotides: TGTGCCAGCAGTCCCTTTCACTATGGCTACACCTTC.

The V gene is TRBV5-4, the J gene TRBJ2-7; D might be TRBD2 (6 bases). Germline V gene data show CDR1 as SGHNT and CDR2 as YYREEE (reference sequence). The V end lost 0 bases, the J end lost 7 bases, and 11 bases lay between the germline ends. The CDR3 has 13 residues. The CDR3 is CASSLDSGGEQYF. CDR3 DNA: TGTGCCAGCAGCTTGGATAGCGGAGGGGAGCAGTACTTC.

The chain recombines TRBV12-5 with TRBJ2-7, with 8 bases fitting TRBD1. Per the germline V gene, CDR1 is LGHNT and CDR2 is FRNRAP. This CDR3 comprises 14 residues. The J segment lost 2 bases and the V segment lost 6 bases, leaving 6 bases of the junction unmatched. Here the CDR3 DNA reads TGTGCTAGTGGCAGGACAGGGTTCGCCTACGAGCAGTACTTC. Amino acids: CASGRTGFAYEQYF. Full variable domain (missing parts from reference TRBV12-5 and TRBJ2-7): DARVTQTPRHKVTEMGQEVTMRCQPILGHNTVFWYRQTMMQGLELLAYFRNRAPLDDSGMPKDRFSAEMPDATLATLKIQPSEPRDSAVYFCASGRTGFAYEQYFGPGTRLTVT.

The chain recombines TRBV9 with TRBJ2-7, with 8 bases that match TRBD2. With 2 bases clipped from V and 6 bases from J, the junction kept 10 bases outside the gene matches. Per the germline V gene, CDR1 is SGDLS and CDR2 is YYNGEE. This CDR3 is built from 15 residues. The CDR3 region is CASSVVGGGPLEQYF. The CDR3 nucleotides read TGTGCCAGCAGCGTGGTGGGCGGGGGGCCTCTCGAGCAGTACTTC.

The chain carries TRBV7-3 and TRBJ2-1; D perhaps matches TRBD1 (6 bases). The CDR3 covers 13 residues. Germline-derived CDR1 and CDR2 are SGHTA and FQGTGA. V lost 3 bases and J 6 bases, leaving 9 bases between the germline ends. The DNA of the CDR3 is TGTGCCAGCAGCTTGGGGGCACCCAATGAGCAGTTCTTC. Residues: CASSLGAPNEQFF.

The chain links TRBV6-4 to TRBJ2-2; 8 bases agree with TRBD1. The CDR3 has 14 residues. J was trimmed by 6 bases and V by 4 bases; bases with no gene match: 4. CDR1 MRHNA and CDR2 SNTAGT come from the germline V gene. The CDR3 coding sequence is TGTGCCAGCAGTGCTCAGGGGGCTGCCGGGGAGCTGTTTTTT. This encodes CASSAQGAAGELFF.

This chain connects TRBV11-2 to TRBJ2-1; the match to TRBD2 covers 7 bases. The CDR3 length is 17 residues. After removal of 5 bases from V and 4 bases from J, the junction contained 14 bases not matched to a gene. Germline V gives CDR1 SGHAT, CDR2 FQNNGV. The chain's CDR3 is CASSTRLPGGSYNEQFF. The CDR3 DNA reads as TGTGCCAGCAGCACCCGGTTGCCGGGGGGAAGTTACAATGAGCAGTTCTTC.

The V gene is TRBV3-1 (or the pseudogene TRBV3-2), the J gene TRBJ1-5, with 8 bases fitting TRBD1. CDR3 size: 17 residues. CDR1 LGHDT and CDR2 YNNKEL come from the germline V gene (reference sequence). The junction had 11 bases not matched to a gene; V was cut back by 3 bases and J by 4 bases. The CDR3 loop is CASSHSAQDRANQPQHF. The DNA of the CDR3 is TGTGCCAGCAGCCATTCAGCTCAGGACAGGGCAAATCAGCCCCAGCATTTT.

The rearrangement uses TRBV7-6 and TRBJ2-1; D is perhaps TRBD2 (6 bases). The V and J ends lost 0 bases and 8 bases respectively, with 14 bases between them. Germline V CDR1 and CDR2: SGHVS, FNYEAQ. This CDR3 has 15 residues. The CDR3 reads CASSLAPTSGDEQFF. The DNA of the CDR3 is TGTGCCAGCAGCTTAGCCCCGACTAGTGGCGATGAGCAGTTCTTC.

The chain carries TRBV19 and TRBJ1-1, with D tentatively TRBD1 (5 bases). The germline gives CDR1 LNHDA, CDR2 SQIVND (reference sequence). Trimming removed 4 bases from V and 5 bases from J, with 17 bases in between. The CDR3 is 15 amino acids. This CDR3 reads CASSTPSGRGTEAFF. In DNA, the CDR3 is TGTGCCAGTAGTACCCCCAGCGGGAGGGGAACTGAAGCTTTCTTT. The variable domain in full, completed from reference TRBV19 and TRBJ1-1, reads DGGITQSPKYLFRKEGQNVTLSCEQNLNHDAMYWYRQDPGQGLRLIYYSQIVNDFQKGDIAEGYSVSREKKESFPLTVTSAQKNPTAFYLCASSTPSGRGTEAFFGQGTRLTVV.

This clone was counted once. The rearrangement links TRBV10-1 to TRBJ1-2, with a tentative D call TRBD1 (6 bases). CDR3 length equals 15 residues. Germline lookup yields CDR1 WNHNN and CDR2 SYGVQD (reference sequence). V was clipped by 6 bases and J by 4 bases, with 18 bases between them. The CDR3 region is CASRDDRCQTYGYTF. The CDR3 bases are TGCGCCAGCAGAGATGACAGGTGCCAAACCTATGGCTACACCTTC.

The V call is TRBV7-2, the J call TRBJ2-7; D gene uncertain. The CDR3 contains 11 residues. In germline, CDR1 is SGHTA, CDR2 FQGNSA. The V end was cut by 4 bases, the J end by 2 bases, with 3 bases between. CDR3 residues: CASSSAYEQYF. The DNA of the CDR3 is TGTGCCAGCAGCTCCGCCTACGAGCAGTACTTC.

V and J are TRBV28 and TRBJ1-4, with 10 nucleotides matching TRBD1. Per germline, CDR1 MDHEN and CDR2 SYDVKM. This CDR3 region has 15 residues. V lost 5 bases, J lost 5 bases, and 5 bases stayed unmatched. The CDR3 bases are TGTGCCAGCAGTATTACGGGACAGGGGAATGAAAAACTGTTTTTT. It codes for CASSITGQGNEKLFF.

V usage is TRBV7-2 and J usage is TRBJ2-5; D not resolved. The CDR3 sequence is 14 residues long. V dropped 1 base and J dropped 5 bases, with 11 bases sitting between them. Looked up from germline, CDR1 is SGHTA and CDR2 is FQGNSA. The CDR3 here is CASSLGRPGETQYF. The CDR3, as DNA: TGTGCCAGCAGCTTAGGTCGGCCAGGCGAGACCCAGTACTTC.

The gene calls are TRBV28 and TRBJ2-3; D not certain. Germline-derived CDR1 and CDR2 are MDHEN and SYDVKM. The V end was cut by 4 bases, the J end by 2 bases, with 4 bases between. The CDR3 extends over 12 amino acids. CDR3 DNA sequence: TGTGCCAGCAGTTCCTACACAGATACGCAGTATTTT. The encoded protein is CASSSYTDTQYF.

The chain joins TRBV7-2 to TRBJ1-4; D might be TRBD1 (6 bases). Germline V lookup: CDR1 SGHTA, CDR2 FQGNSA. V shed 0 bases and J shed 5 bases, with 10 bases lying between them. CDR3 length equals 15 residues. This chain's CDR3 is CASSLAGARNEKLFF. The CDR3, as DNA: TGTGCCAGCAGCTTAGCGGGGGCCCGGAATGAAAAACTGTTTTTT.

This chain uses TRBV19 with TRBJ1-2; D unclear. The V gene lost 7 bases and the J gene lost 4 bases, with 13 bases spanning the gap. This CDR3 has 13 residues. Germline assignment: CDR1 LNHDA and CDR2 SQIVND (reference sequence). In nucleotides, the CDR3 is TGTGCCAGTACCCTAGGAACTACCTATGGCTACACCTTC. This gives the protein CASTLGTTYGYTF.

This clone was recorded only once. V usage is TRBV4-1 and J usage is TRBJ2-7; TRBD1 might be the D (5 bases). V was trimmed by 3 bases and J by 4 bases, leaving 16 bases between them. The CDR3 totals 15 residues. CDR1 is MGHRA, CDR2 YSYEKL, per germline. CDR3 sequence: CASSHGVAGIYEQYF. In DNA, the CDR3 is TGCGCCAGCAGCCACGGAGTGGCAGGGATTTACGAGCAGTACTTC.